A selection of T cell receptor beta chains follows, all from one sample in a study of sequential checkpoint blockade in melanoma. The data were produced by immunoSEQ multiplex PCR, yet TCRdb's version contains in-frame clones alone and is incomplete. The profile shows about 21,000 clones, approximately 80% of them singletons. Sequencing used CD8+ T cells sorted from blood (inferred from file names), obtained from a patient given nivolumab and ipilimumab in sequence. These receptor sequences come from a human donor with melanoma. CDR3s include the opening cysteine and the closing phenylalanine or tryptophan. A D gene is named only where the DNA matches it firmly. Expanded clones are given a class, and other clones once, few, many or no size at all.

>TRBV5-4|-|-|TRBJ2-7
TGTGCCAGCAGCTTGGTCGGTGGGGGGTTCGGGACCTACGAGCAGTACTTC
CASSLVGGGFGTYEQYF
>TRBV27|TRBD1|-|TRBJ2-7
TGTGCCAGCAGTCGCGGACAGGGTCCCTACGAGCAGTACTTC
CASSRGQGPYEQYF
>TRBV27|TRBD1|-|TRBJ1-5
TGTGCCAGCAGTTACCGACAGGGCGGTCAGCCCCAGCATTTT
CASSYRQGGQPQHF
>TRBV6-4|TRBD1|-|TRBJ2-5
TGTGCCAGCAGTGACTCGGGTAGCGGAGATACAGGGGGCCAGTACTTC
CASSDSGSGDTGGQYF
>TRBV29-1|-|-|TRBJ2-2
TGCAGCGTTGTCCCGGGGGACTTGAACACCGGGGAGCTGTTTTTT
CSVVPGDLNTGELFF
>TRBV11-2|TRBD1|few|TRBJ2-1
TGTGCCAGCAGCACCAACCGGGACAGGGATGCTTATGAGCAGTTCTTC
CASSTNRDRDAYEQFF
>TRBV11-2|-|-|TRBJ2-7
TGTGCCAGCAGCTTACGGGGGGCGAAGAGCGAGCAGTACTTC
CASSLRGAKSEQYF
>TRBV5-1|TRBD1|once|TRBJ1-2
TGCGCCAGCAACAGGGGGGTCGGCAGGGACAATGGCTACACCTTC
CASNRGVGRDNGYTF
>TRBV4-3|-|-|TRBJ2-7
TGCGCCAGCAGCCAAGCCGAGACGGGCGAGCAGTACTTC
CASSQAETGEQYF
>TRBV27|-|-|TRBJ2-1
TGTGCCAGCAGTTTATCAGCGGGCCTCTACAATGAGCAGTTCTTC
CASSLSAGLYNEQFF
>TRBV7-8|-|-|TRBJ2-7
TGTGCCAGCAGCTTTGGGCGTAACTACGAGCAGTACTTC
CASSFGRNYEQYF
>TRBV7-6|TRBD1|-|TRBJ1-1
TGTGCCAGCAGCTTAGCGACAGGGTTGGGAGAAAACACTGAAGCTTTCTTT
CASSLATGLGENTEAFF
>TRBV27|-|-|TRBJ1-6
TGTGCCAGCAGTTTAGACAGGCTGAATTCACCCCTCCACTTT
CASSLDRLNSPLHF
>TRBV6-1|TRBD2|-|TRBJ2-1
TGTGCCAGTCGATTCGGGGGGGCCTACAATGAGCAGTTCTTC
CASRFGGAYNEQFF
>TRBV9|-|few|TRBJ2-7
TGTGCCAGCAGCGCCGGAGCGAGGAATCCCTACGAGCAGTACTTC
CASSAGARNPYEQYF
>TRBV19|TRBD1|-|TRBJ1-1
TGTGCCACGAGCAGGGACAGGGGGCTCACTGAAGCTTTCTTT
CATSRDRGLTEAFF
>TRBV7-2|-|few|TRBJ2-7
TGTGCCAGCAGCCCTGGGGCCTTCCCCGAGCAGTACTTC
CASSPGAFPEQYF
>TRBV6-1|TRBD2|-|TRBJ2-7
TGTGCCAGCAGTGAACATGTCGGGAGGGAATTGAACGAGCAGTACTTC
CASSEHVGRELNEQYF
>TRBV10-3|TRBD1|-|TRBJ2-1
TGTGCCATCGGGGGGACAGGGGAGTTGACCTACAATGAGCAGTTCTTC
CAIGGTGELTYNEQFF
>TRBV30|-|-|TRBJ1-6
TGTGCCTGGAGCGTAACGAATGGGAGTCCCCTCCACTTT
CAWSVTNGSPLHF
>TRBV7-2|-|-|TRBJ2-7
TGTGCCAGCAGCTTTATCGAGAGAGTCCACGAGCAGTACTTC
CASSFIERVHEQYF
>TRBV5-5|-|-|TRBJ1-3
TGTGCCAGCAGCTTCTGGAGCGGCGGCTCTGGAAACACCATATATTTT
CASSFWSGGSGNTIYF
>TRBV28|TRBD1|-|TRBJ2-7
TGTGCCAGCAGGACAGGGGGCCCCTACGAGCAGTACTTC
CASRTGGPYEQYF
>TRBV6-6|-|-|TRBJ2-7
TGTGCCAGCAGTTCGCAGGGGCTGAGAAACGAGCAGTACTTC
CASSSQGLRNEQYF
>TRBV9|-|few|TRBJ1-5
TGTGCCAGCAGCGAAGGAGACGGCGGACAGCCCCAGCATTTT
CASSEGDGGQPQHF
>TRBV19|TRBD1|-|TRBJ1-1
TGTGCCACCGATACAGGGGGCACTGAAGCTTTCTTT
CATDTGGTEAFF
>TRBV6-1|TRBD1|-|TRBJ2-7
TGTGCCAGTTGGACTATAGGGACAGGGGGCGTGCGGAACTTC
CASWTIGTGGVRNF
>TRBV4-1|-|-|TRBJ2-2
TGCGCCAGCAGCCTAAGATGGCGGAACGGCGGGGAGCTGTTTTTT
CASSLRWRNGGELFF
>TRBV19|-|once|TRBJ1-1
TGTGCCAGTAGTATGGAGGCCCGGAGCCCTGAAGCTTTCTTT
CASSMEARSPEAFF
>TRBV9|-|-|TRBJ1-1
TGTGCCAGCAGCGCACCAGAGGAGGGGAGGCCTGAAGCTTTCTTT
CASSAPEEGRPEAFF
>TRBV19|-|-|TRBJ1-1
TGTGCCAGTAGTTTGAAGACAGACTTAATCGGCACTGAAGCTTTCTTT
CASSLKTDLIGTEAFF
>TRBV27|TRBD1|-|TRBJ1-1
TGTGCCAGCAGTTTATCTAAGGGGGCTTACGGCACTGAAGCTTTCTTT
CASSLSKGAYGTEAFF
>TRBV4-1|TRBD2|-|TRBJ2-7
TGCGCCAGCAGCCAAGGGGATAGCGGGATGGGCTACGAGCAGTACTTC
CASSQGDSGMGYEQYF
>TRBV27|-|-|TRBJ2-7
TGTGCCAGCAGTTTTGGGGGAGGCGAGCAGTACTTC
CASSFGGGEQYF
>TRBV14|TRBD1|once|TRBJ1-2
TGTGCCAGCAGCCAGGGACAGTTATATGGCTACACCTTC
CASSQGQLYGYTF
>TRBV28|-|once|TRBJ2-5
TGTGCCAGCAGTCCCCTCTTGCGAGATACCCAGTACTTC
CASSPLLRDTQYF
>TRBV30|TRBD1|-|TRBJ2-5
TGTGCCTGGGATAGGGGGCTACAAGAGACCCAGTACTTC
CAWDRGLQETQYF
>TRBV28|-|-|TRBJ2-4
TGTGCCAGCAGTCCCTTTTTCGACTCGGAGAGGCTCATTACCCACGAAAACATTCAGTACTTC
CASSPFFDSERLITHENIQYF
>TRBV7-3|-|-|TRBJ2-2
TGTGCCAGCAGCTTTAGGAGAACCGGGGAGCTGTTTTTT
CASSFRRTGELFF
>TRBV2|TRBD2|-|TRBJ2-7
TGTGCCAGCAGTGACCCCCGGCTAGCGGCTACCTACGAGCAGTACTTC
CASSDPRLAATYEQYF
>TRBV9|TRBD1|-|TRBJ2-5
TGTGCCAGCAGCGTCGGGACAGTCCAAGAGACCCAGTACTTC
CASSVGTVQETQYF
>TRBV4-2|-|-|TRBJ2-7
TGTGCCAGCAGCCAAGATCGCGGGTCCAGCGGCGCCTACGAGCAGTACTTC
CASSQDRGSSGAYEQYF
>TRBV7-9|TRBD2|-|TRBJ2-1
TGTGCCAGCAGCCACACCACTAGCGCGACCACCCATGAGCAGTTCTTC
CASSHTTSATTHEQFF
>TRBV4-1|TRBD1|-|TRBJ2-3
TGCGCCAGCAGCCAATCACCCCGCTTCGTGACAGGGGACCATACGCAGTATTTT
CASSQSPRFVTGDHTQYF
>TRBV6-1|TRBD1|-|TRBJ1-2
TGTGCCGTGTTTCCGGGACAGACTGTTTATGGCTACACCTTC
CAVFPGQTVYGYTF
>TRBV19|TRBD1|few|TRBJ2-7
TGTGCCAGTAGTTTCGACCGGACAGGGTTCTACGAGCAGTACTTC
CASSFDRTGFYEQYF
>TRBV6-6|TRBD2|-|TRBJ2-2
TGTGCCAGCAGCCCGGGGCGGGGGTCGAACACCGGGGAGCTGTTTTTT
CASSPGRGSNTGELFF
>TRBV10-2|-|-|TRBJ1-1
TGCGCCAGCAGTTACAGGAACACTGAAGCTTTCTTT
CASSYRNTEAFF
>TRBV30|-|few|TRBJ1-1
TGTGCCTGGAGTTGGGGGGTAGGGACTGAAGCTTTCTTT
CAWSWGVGTEAFF
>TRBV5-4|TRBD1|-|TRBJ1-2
TGTGCCAGCAGCTTTTTAGTTTGGACAGGACTACCTAACTATGGCTACACCTTC
CASSFLVWTGLPNYGYTF
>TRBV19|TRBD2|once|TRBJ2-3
TGTGCCAGTAGTATAGAGCTAGCGGCGTTCACAGATACGCAGTATTTT
CASSIELAAFTDTQYF
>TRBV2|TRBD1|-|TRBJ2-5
TGTGCCAGCAGTGAAGCGGGGGGACAGGGGGAGACCCAGTACTTC
CASSEAGGQGETQYF